The 6 T cell receptor beta chains below come from one sample, sequenced in a study of T cell responses to AZD1222 COVID-19 vaccine. Libraries were prepared by immunoSEQ multiplex PCR; TCRdb keeps only in-frame clonotypes and omits some of them. The profile shows 200,000 or so clones, about 90% of them singletons. This specimen was peripheral blood, taken on day 0 of MenACWY control vaccination. These receptors originate from an adult in good health.

The chain has TRBV18 and TRBJ2-1, with 7 bases lining up with TRBD2. Germline trimming cut 0 bases from V and 1 base from J; bases unmatched to any gene: 3. The CDR3 loop spans 16 amino acids. Germline loops: CDR1 KGHSH, CDR2 LQKENI. CDR3 coding DNA: TGTGCCAGCTCACCACCGGGAGGGATGTCCTACAATGAGCAGTTCTTC. Its translation: CASSPPGGMSYNEQFF.

The CDR3 bases are TGCGCCAGCCCCGAGAGGGACAGGGGTCATGGCTACACCTTC. It encodes CASPERDRGHGYTF. The chain recombines TRBV10-1 with TRBJ1-2; TRBD1 matches at 10 bases. V was clipped by 8 bases and J by 6 bases; unmatched bases: 9. Germline CDR1 WNHNN, CDR2 SYGVQD (reference sequence). The CDR3 is 14 amino acids.

This sequence joins TRBV29-1 and TRBJ2-5, with 8 bases that match TRBD2. CDR3 length: 15 residues. Germline V CDR1 and CDR2: SQVTM, ANQGSEA. The ends lost 3 bases at V and 2 bases at J; junction bases unmatched: 8. The CDR3 is CSVESLAGSQETQYF. The CDR3 region has the DNA TGCAGCGTTGAGTCTCTAGCGGGTTCTCAAGAGACCCAGTACTTC.

The chain joins TRBV9 to TRBJ2-7; D is undetermined. V lost 2 bases, J lost 4 bases, and 19 bases lay in between. CDR1 is SGDLS and CDR2 is YYNGEE in the germline V gene. The CDR3 is made up of 16 amino acids. For the CDR3, the DNA is TGTGCCAGCAGCGTTTTTGACACCACCGGTTTTTACGAGCAGTACTTC. Translation gives CASSVFDTTGFYEQYF. The entire variable domain, with the rest obtained from reference TRBV9 and TRBJ2-7, is as follows: DSGVTQTPKHLITATGQRVTLRCSPRSGDLSVYWYQQSLDQGLQFLIQYYNGEERAKGNILERFSAQQFPDLHSELNLSSLELGDSALYFCASSVFDTTGFYEQYFGPGTRLTVT.

This clone was found once. This chain connects TRBV9 to TRBJ2-6; no firm D call. V was trimmed by 0 bases and J by 4 bases, leaving 5 bases between them. Germline V gene lookup returns CDR1 SGDLS and CDR2 YYNGEE. The CDR3 sequence is 14 residues long. DNA for the CDR3: TGTGCCAGCAGCGTAGTAGGAGGGGCCAACGTCCTGACTTTC. It encodes CASSVVGGANVLTF.

Written as DNA, the CDR3 is TGTGCCAGCAGTTTGGGGATAACAGGAGCAATACTGTTTTTT. Its protein product is CASSLGITGAILFF. V usage is TRBV28 and J usage is TRBJ1-4; a weak D match, TRBD1 (5 bases). The CDR3 has 14 amino acids. CDR1 MDHEN and CDR2 SYDVKM come from the germline V gene. Trimming removed 3 bases from V and 13 bases from J, with 18 bases in between.